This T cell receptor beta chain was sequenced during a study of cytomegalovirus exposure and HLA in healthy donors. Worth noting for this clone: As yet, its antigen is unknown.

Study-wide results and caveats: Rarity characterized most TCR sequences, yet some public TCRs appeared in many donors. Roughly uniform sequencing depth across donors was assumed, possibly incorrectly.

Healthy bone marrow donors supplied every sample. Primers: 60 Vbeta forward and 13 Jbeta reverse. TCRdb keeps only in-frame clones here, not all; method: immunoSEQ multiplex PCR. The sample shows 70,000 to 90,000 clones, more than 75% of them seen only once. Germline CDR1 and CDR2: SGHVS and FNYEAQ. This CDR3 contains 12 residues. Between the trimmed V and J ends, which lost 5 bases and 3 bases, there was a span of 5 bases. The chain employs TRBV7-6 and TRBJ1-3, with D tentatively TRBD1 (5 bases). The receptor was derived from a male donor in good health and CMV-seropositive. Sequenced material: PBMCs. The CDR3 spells CASSDSGNTIYF. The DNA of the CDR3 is TGTGCCAGCAGCGACAGTGGAAACACCATATATTTT.